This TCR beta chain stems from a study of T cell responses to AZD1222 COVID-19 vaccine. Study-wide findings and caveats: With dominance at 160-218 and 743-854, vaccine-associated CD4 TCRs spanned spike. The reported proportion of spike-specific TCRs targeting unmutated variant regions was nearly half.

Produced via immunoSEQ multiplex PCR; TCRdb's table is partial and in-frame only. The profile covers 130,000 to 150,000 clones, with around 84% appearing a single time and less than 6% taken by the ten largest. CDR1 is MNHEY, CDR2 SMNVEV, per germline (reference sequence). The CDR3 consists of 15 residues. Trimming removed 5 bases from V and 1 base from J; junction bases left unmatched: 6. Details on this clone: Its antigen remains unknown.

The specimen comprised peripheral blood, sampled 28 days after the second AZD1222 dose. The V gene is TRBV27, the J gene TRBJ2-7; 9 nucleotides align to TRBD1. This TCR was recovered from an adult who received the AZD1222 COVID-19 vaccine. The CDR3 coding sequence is TGTGCCAGCAGTAGGGCTGGGACAGGGTCCTACGAGCAGTACTTC. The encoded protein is CASSRAGTGSYEQYF.